This TCR beta chain originates from a study of blood T cell repertoires in COVID-19. This clone has more than one count but fewer than ten. Germline V gene lookup returns CDR1 SGHTA and CDR2 FQGNSA. The J segment lost 5 bases and the V segment lost 3 bases, leaving 9 bases of the junction unmatched. This CDR3 region has 16 residues. Repertoires were generated with immunoSEQ multiplex PCR, while TCRdb's copy carries only in-frame clones and drops some. The table lists 150,000 to 200,000 clones, approximately 91% of them singletons. This TCR came from a man between 65 and 85 years old with active or convalescent COVID-19. The chain links TRBV7-2 to TRBJ2-5, with TRBD2 matching over 10 bases. Sequencing was carried out using peripheral blood. Here the CDR3 DNA reads TGTGCCAGCAGCTTCCTAGCGGGAGTGAGGGTGGAGACCCAGTACTTC. This gives the protein CASSFLAGVRVETQYF.